This T cell receptor beta chain was captured by sequencing in a study of PD-L1 blockade in urothelial cancer. Study-level background: Blood drawn 3 weeks (second dose) and 6 weeks after treatment start was analyzed. Study-level results: Improved survival was predicted by pretreatment blood TCR clonality below the median.

The CDR3 totals 17 residues. Germline-derived CDR1 and CDR2 are SEHNR and FQNEAQ (reference sequence). With V trimmed by 5 bases and J by 5 bases, 8 bases remained unmatched. Time point noted: pretreatment peripheral blood. The protocol was immunoSEQ multiplex PCR, while the TCRdb copy is restricted to in-frame clones and leaves out a portion. The sample yields more than 35,000 clones, approximately 90% seen once. With respect to this clone: Its antigen is still unknown.

This TCR was sampled from a woman aged 60 to 75 with urothelial cancer. Sample: PBMCs, taken around atezolizumab (anti-PD-L1) treatment. The V gene is TRBV7-9, the J gene TRBJ2-2; 13 bases map to TRBD2. The chain's CDR3 is CASSPRTSGSLTGELFF. The CDR3 DNA reads TGTGCCAGCAGCCCCAGGACTAGCGGGAGTTTAACCGGGGAGCTGTTTTTT. The entire variable domain, with the rest obtained from reference TRBV7-9 and TRBJ2-2, is as follows: DTGVSQNPRHKITKRGQNVTFRCDPISEHNRLYWYRQTLGQGPEFLTYFQNEAQLEKSRLLSDRFSAERPKGSFSTLEIQRTEQGDSAMYLCASSPRTSGSLTGELFFGEGSRLTVL.